This is a list of T cell receptor beta chains from one sample in a study of immune evolution from preneoplasia to lung adenocarcinoma. Measured with immunoSEQ multiplex PCR; TCRdb has only the in-frame clones, and not every one. The table lists around 9,100 clones, approximately 78% of them singletons. The sample consisted of FFPE lung adenocarcinoma in situ tissue. These receptors were obtained from a person aged 65 to 79 with lung adenocarcinoma. CDR3s include the opening cysteine and the closing phenylalanine or tryptophan. D genes are given only for firm matches. Some rows have no size entry. The others give once, few or many, or a class for an expanded clone.

abundance: .
d_gene: .
v_gene: TRBV5-4
len: 14
j_gene: TRBJ1-2
CDR3nt: TGTGCCAGCAGCTTGGACAGGCGGGGCGGTGGCTACACCTTC
CDR3aa: CASSLDRRGGGYTF

abundance: .
d_gene: .
v_gene: TRBV30
len: 14
j_gene: TRBJ1-1
CDR3nt: TGTGCCTGGAGTCTGGGACTAGGGGACACTGAAGCTTTCTTT
CDR3aa: CAWSLGLGDTEAFF

abundance: .
d_gene: TRBD1
v_gene: TRBV5-5
len: 16
j_gene: TRBJ1-2
CDR3nt: TGTGCCAGCAGCTTGGAAGGGACAGGGGGTTTCTATGGCTACACCTTC
CDR3aa: CASSLEGTGGFYGYTF

abundance: .
d_gene: .
v_gene: TRBV4-1
len: 16
j_gene: TRBJ1-4
CDR3nt: TGCGCCAGCAGCCAAGATCCGAAACCAACTAATGAAAAACTGTTTTTT
CDR3aa: CASSQDPKPTNEKLFF

abundance: .
d_gene: .
v_gene: TRBV10-3
len: 12
j_gene: TRBJ2-7
CDR3nt: TGTGCCATCAGTAACGGGACCTACGAGCAGTACTTC
CDR3aa: CAISNGTYEQYF

abundance: .
d_gene: .
v_gene: TRBV7-9
len: 14
j_gene: TRBJ2-1
CDR3nt: TGTGCCAGCAGCCCTCATCGACGGCACAATGAGCAGTTCTTC
CDR3aa: CASSPHRRHNEQFF

abundance: .
d_gene: TRBD2
v_gene: TRBV19
len: 15
j_gene: TRBJ2-2
CDR3nt: TGTGCCAGTAGTACCACCGGGACTAGATCCGGGGAGCTGTTTTTT
CDR3aa: CASSTTGTRSGELFF

abundance: .
d_gene: TRBD2
v_gene: TRBV5-6
len: 13
j_gene: TRBJ2-7
CDR3nt: TGTGCCAGCAGCTCGGGACTAGCGAGGGAGCAGTACTTC
CDR3aa: CASSSGLAREQYF

abundance: .
d_gene: .
v_gene: TRBV6-6
len: 14
j_gene: TRBJ1-5
CDR3nt: TGTGCCAGCAGGGTGGGTGGAAGCAATCAGCCCCAGCATTTT
CDR3aa: CASRVGGSNQPQHF

abundance: .
d_gene: TRBD1
v_gene: TRBV7-2
len: 14
j_gene: TRBJ2-2
CDR3nt: TGTGCCAGCGGGGACAGGGAGGCCACCGGGGAGCTGTTTTTT
CDR3aa: CASGDREATGELFF

abundance: .
d_gene: .
v_gene: TRBV5-1
len: 14
j_gene: TRBJ1-1
CDR3nt: TGCGCCAGCAGCTTGTATACGGAGAACACTGAAGCTTTCTTT
CDR3aa: CASSLYTENTEAFF

abundance: .
d_gene: .
v_gene: TRBV19
len: 13
j_gene: TRBJ1-2
CDR3nt: TGTGCCAGTAGTACCGACAGGCCATATGGCTACACCTTC
CDR3aa: CASSTDRPYGYTF

abundance: .
d_gene: .
v_gene: TRBV28
len: 16
j_gene: TRBJ1-2
CDR3nt: TGTGCCAGCAGTCCGTCGGGGGGCAGGAAAATCTATGGCTACACCTTC
CDR3aa: CASSPSGGRKIYGYTF

abundance: .
d_gene: .
v_gene: TRBV6-1
len: 11
j_gene: TRBJ1-6
CDR3nt: TGTGCCAGCAGTGAAAATTCACCCCTCCACTTT
CDR3aa: CASSENSPLHF

abundance: once
d_gene: .
v_gene: TRBV19
len: 15
j_gene: TRBJ1-4
CDR3nt: TGTGCCAGTAGTAGTGGCTCTCCAAGAGGAGAAAAACTGTTTTTT
CDR3aa: CASSSGSPRGEKLFF

abundance: once
d_gene: TRBD2
v_gene: TRBV28
len: 17
j_gene: TRBJ2-1
CDR3nt: TGTGCCAGCAGTTTGTTCTCTAGCGGGAGTCAGTACAATGAGCAGTTCTTC
CDR3aa: CASSLFSSGSQYNEQFF